Below, 20 T cell receptor beta chains from the same sample are listed, as sequenced in a study of control samples from healthy donors and cancer patients. The table came from immunoSEQ multiplex PCR; TCRdb's copy has only in-frame clones and leaves some out. The sample holds about 170,000 clones, 88% seen once. Sequencing input: blood. Receptors originate from a woman under 40 in good health.

This sequence joins TRBV7-2 and TRBJ1-5, with 8 bases lining up with TRBD1. The J segment lost 7 bases and the V segment lost 5 bases, leaving 10 bases of the junction unmatched. The V gene's germline CDR1 is SGHTA and CDR2 FQGNSA. The CDR3 has 15 residues. The CDR3 is CASSLGGQVVQPQHF. The CDR3 nucleotides are TGTGCCAGCAGCCTCGGGGGACAGGTCGTCCAGCCCCAGCATTTT. The full variable domain, its missing parts supplied by reference TRBV7-2 and TRBJ1-5, is GAGVSQSPSNKVTEKGKDVELRCDPISGHTALYWYRQSLGQGLEFLIYFQGNSAPDKSGLPSDRFSAERTGGSVSTLTIQRTQQEDSAVYLCASSLGGQVVQPQHFGDGTRLSIL.

CDR3 residues: CSVGSNVPDTQYF. The CDR3 nucleotides read TGCAGCGTCGGGTCGAATGTCCCAGATACGCAGTATTTT. This chain uses TRBV29-1 with TRBJ2-3, with D unresolved. Germline CDR1 reads SQVTM; CDR2 reads ANQGSEA. V dropped 6 bases and J dropped 4 bases, with 14 bases sitting between them. This CDR3 region has 13 residues.

In regard to this clone: Other DNA sequences within the sample encode an identical CDR3. J is TRBJ1-2 and V is TRBV28, with no clear D. Germline loops: CDR1 MDHEN, CDR2 SYDVKM. The ends were cut back, 2 bases at V and 2 bases at J, with 6 bases in the middle. The CDR3 is 13 amino acids. The chain's CDR3 is CASSLTGNYGYTF. CDR3 DNA sequence: TGTGCCAGCAGTTTAACGGGGAACTATGGCTACACCTTC.

CDR3 sequence: CASSQSGTGHYGYTF. For the CDR3, the DNA is TGTGCCAGCAGCCAATCCGGGACAGGGCACTATGGCTACACCTTC. The chain uses TRBV14 and TRBJ1-2; 9 bases match TRBD1. The CDR3 loop spans 15 amino acids. Germline loops: CDR1 SGHDN, CDR2 FVKESK. V trimming: 2 bases; J trimming: 3 bases; junction bases outside the gene matches: 4.

The chain uses TRBV19 and TRBJ2-1, with D tentatively TRBD1 or TRBD2 (5 bases each). CDR3 length: 13 residues. Germline V CDR1 and CDR2: LNHDA, SQIVND (reference sequence). Between the trimmed V and J ends, which lost 6 bases and 15 bases, there was a span of 21 bases. Here the CDR3 DNA reads TGTGCCAGTAGCCAGGGACGGCTGGAAGTCGCGTTCTTC. This sequence encodes CASSQGRLEVAFF.

This clone showed up just a few times. In nucleotides, the CDR3 is TGTGCCAGCAGTAGCGGGGGGGCCACCGGGGAGCTGTTTTTT. As protein: CASSSGGATGELFF. The genes are TRBV6-4 and TRBJ2-2; 10 positions match TRBD2. The CDR3 spans 14 residues. Germline V gives CDR1 MRHNA, CDR2 SNTAGT. V shed 5 bases, J shed 4 bases, and the junction held 1 base outside the gene matches.

The chain combines TRBV3-1 (or the pseudogene TRBV3-2) with TRBJ1-2; D uncertain. Trimming took off 1 base at V and 8 bases at J, with 20 bases between the two ends. The CDR3 has 16 residues. From germline, CDR1 is LGHDT and CDR2 YNNKEL (reference sequence). As DNA, the CDR3 is TGTGCCAGCAGCCAAGTACGGACTCCCACTCCCGGCGGCTACACCTTC. It yields the protein CASSQVRTPTPGGYTF.

This chain joins TRBV24-1 and TRBJ2-7, with D possibly matching TRBD2 (6 bases). V was pared by 4 bases and J by 4 bases, with 22 bases between. CDR3 length: 17 amino acids. Germline CDR1 KGHDR, CDR2 SFDVKD. CDR3 nucleotide sequence: TGTGCCACCAGTGACCGCACGGAGCGGGCTGGACGTTACGAGCAGTACGTC. Its protein is CATSDRTERAGRYEQYV.

The chain carries TRBV28 and TRBJ2-5; 10 nucleotides agree with TRBD1. This CDR3 spans 17 amino acids. The junction had 19 bases not matched to a gene; V was cut back by 2 bases and J by 13 bases. Looked up from germline, CDR1 is MDHEN and CDR2 is SYDVKM. The CDR3 here is CASSLRWTGGKEVEAYF. The CDR3 DNA sequence: TGTGCCAGCAGTTTACGTTGGACAGGGGGGAAGGAGGTGGAGGCGTACTTC.

DNA for the CDR3: TGCGCCAGCAGCTTGGCCAGGGCGGGTAACACTGAAGCTTTCTTT. Translation: CASSLARAGNTEAFF. The rearrangement joins TRBV5-1 to TRBJ1-1; weak D call: TRBD1 (5 bases). The CDR3 contains 15 residues. V shed 0 bases and J shed 2 bases, with 11 bases lying between them. Germline V gives CDR1 SGHRS, CDR2 YFSETQ.

This chain joins TRBV30 and TRBJ1-2, with TRBD1 matching over 7 bases. CDR1 and CDR2 from the germline V gene are GTSNPN and SVGIG (reference sequence). V was pared by 0 bases and J by 4 bases, with 2 bases of the junction left unmatched. The CDR3 totals 13 residues. The chain's CDR3 is CAWSVGTVYGYTF. CDR3 DNA sequence: TGTGCCTGGAGTGTAGGGACAGTCTATGGCTACACCTTC.

Notes on this clone: The sample holds other DNA sequences that translate to the same CDR3. This sequence joins TRBV28 and TRBJ1-2, with D possibly matching TRBD1 (5 bases). V dropped 6 bases and J dropped 2 bases, with 7 bases sitting between them. This CDR3 spans 12 amino acids. Germline CDR1 and CDR2: MDHEN and SYDVKM. This CDR3 reads CASSSGNYGYTF. DNA of the CDR3: TGTGCCAGCAGCTCAGGGAACTATGGCTACACCTTC.

The chain recombines TRBV19 with TRBJ2-3; no definite D call. V was trimmed by 5 bases and J by 0 bases, leaving 6 bases between them. The CDR3 totals 13 residues. CDR1 is LNHDA and CDR2 is SQIVND in the germline V gene (reference sequence). The CDR3, as DNA: TGTGCCAGTAGTTCCAGTAGCACAGATACGCAGTATTTT. This sequence encodes CASSSSSTDTQYF.

In its sample, this clone was seen once. The rearrangement links TRBV21-1 to TRBJ2-1; whether TRBD2, the table's D call, matches the DNA was not checked. TRBV21-1 is shown as a pseudogene. The CDR3 runs 16 residues. This CDR3 reads CASSLFSGGSYNEQFF. In DNA form, the CDR3 reads TGTGCCAGCAGCCTTTTCAGCGGGGGCTCCTACAATGAGCAGTTCTTC.

The chain links TRBV19 to TRBJ2-1; 8 bases fit TRBD2. CDR1 is LNHDA, CDR2 SQIVND, per germline (reference sequence). V shed 3 bases and J 7 bases; nucleotides not matched to a gene: 8. The CDR3 extends over 15 amino acids. The CDR3 bases are TGTGCCAGTAGTATGATTAGCGGGACCGCTAATGAGCAGTTCTTC. It is translated as CASSMISGTANEQFF.

As for this clone: Because the CDR3's place on the DNA is in doubt, the DNA is left out and the CDR3 is given as listed by TCRdb. Other nucleotide sequences in the sample specify the same CDR3. This chain joins TRBV28 and TRBJ2-1; TRBD1, the table's D call, was not compared with the DNA. The CDR3 has 15 amino acids, counting both end residues. Germline loops: CDR1 MDHEN, CDR2 SYDVKM. The CDR3 loop is CASSSSGQGYNEQFF.

The chain joins TRBV5-1 to TRBJ2-2; TRBD1 matches at 7 bases. The V and J ends lost 4 bases and 5 bases, in that order; junction bases with no gene match: 17. Germline V gives CDR1 SGHRS, CDR2 YFSETQ. The CDR3 is made up of 18 amino acids. CDR3 DNA: TGCGCCAGCAGCCCCGTCCTTCGGACAGGAGAAAGGACCGGGGAGCTGTTTTTT. Its translation: CASSPVLRTGERTGELFF.

The sample holds a few counts of this clone. The chain is built from TRBV5-1 and TRBJ2-7; 9 bases fit TRBD1. J was trimmed by 3 bases and V by 1 base; bases with no gene match: 2. Per the germline V gene, CDR1 is SGHRS and CDR2 is YFSETQ. The CDR3 extends over 14 amino acids. CDR3 in DNA: TGCGCCAGCAGCTTGAGGGGACAGGGCTACGAGCAGTACTTC. This translates into CASSLRGQGYEQYF.

The chain employs TRBV28 and TRBJ2-7; 9 nucleotides agree with TRBD2. The CDR3 totals 16 residues. Trimming removed 6 bases from V and 2 bases from J; junction bases left unmatched: 11. Per germline, CDR1 MDHEN and CDR2 SYDVKM. The CDR3 loop reads CASRSRGLARTYEQYF. The CDR3 nucleotides read TGTGCCAGCAGAAGTAGAGGACTAGCGCGAACCTACGAGCAGTACTTC.

This chain links TRBV18 with TRBJ2-7, with 12 bases that match TRBD1. Germline V lookup: CDR1 KGHSH, CDR2 LQKENI. The CDR3 totals 17 residues. V dropped 3 bases and J dropped 5; count of bases not matched to a gene: 11. The chain's CDR3 is CASSPFQSGTGGHEQYF. CDR3 in DNA: TGTGCCAGCTCACCTTTTCAGTCCGGGACAGGGGGCCACGAGCAGTACTTC.